This T cell receptor (beta chain) derives from a study of neurological immune-mediated disorders. Whole-study results and caveats: CDR3 amino acid sequences of expanded clones were not shared across subjects, a result suggesting private repertoires in all groups.

Indicated time point: longitudinal time-point 1 (baseline). The CDR3 is made up of 14 amino acids. Germline CDR1 reads MDHEN; CDR2 reads SYDVKM. The junction had 4 bases not matched to a gene; V was cut back by 6 bases and J by 3 bases. Synthesis of cDNA used 5'RACE (with 10-nucleotide random UMIs). TCRdb fed the 5' RACE reads into MiXCR, producing one record per CDR3 protein. In the table there are tens of thousands of distinct CDR3 sequences, roughly an eighth of which are singletons. As for this clonotype: The antigen is undetermined.

Sequences were obtained from PBMCs. The sequence came from a female donor with HTLV-1-associated myelopathy (HAM/TSP). J is TRBJ2-3 and V is TRBV28; TRBD1 agrees at 9 bases. The CDR3 nucleotides read TGTGCCAGCAGGGTGGGACAGGGTACAGATACGCAGTATTTT. Protein: CASRVGQGTDTQYF.